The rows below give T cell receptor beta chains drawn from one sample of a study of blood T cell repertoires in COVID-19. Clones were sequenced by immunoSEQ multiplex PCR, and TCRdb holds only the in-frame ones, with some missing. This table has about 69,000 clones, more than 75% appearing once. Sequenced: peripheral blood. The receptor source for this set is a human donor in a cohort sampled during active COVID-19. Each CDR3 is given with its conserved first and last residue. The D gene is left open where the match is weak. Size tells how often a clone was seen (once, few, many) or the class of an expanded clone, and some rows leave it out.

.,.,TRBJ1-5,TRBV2,CASSDSVSFNQPQHF,TGTGCCAGCAGTGACAGCGTGAGTTTCAATCAGCCCCAGCATTTT
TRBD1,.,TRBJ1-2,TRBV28,CASHPFRDRDKGYTF,TGTGCCAGCCACCCCTTCCGGGACAGGGATAAAGGCTACACCTTC
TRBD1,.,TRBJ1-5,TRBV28,CASSFPRDSGSNQPQHF,TGTGCCAGCAGTTTCCCCCGGGACAGTGGTAGCAATCAGCCCCAGCATTTT
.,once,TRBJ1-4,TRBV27,CASSPGVTNEKLFF,TGTGCCAGCAGTCCCGGGGTGACTAATGAAAAACTGTTTTTT
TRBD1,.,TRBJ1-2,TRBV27,CASSPRGTGGFSYTF,TGTGCCAGCAGTCCCCGCGGGACAGGCGGCTTTAGCTACACCTTC
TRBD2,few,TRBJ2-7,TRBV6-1,CASSEGTSVSYEQYF,TGTGCCAGCAGTGAAGGGACTAGCGTCAGCTACGAGCAGTACTTC
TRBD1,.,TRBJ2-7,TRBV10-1,CASSGDRGPYEQYF,TGCGCCAGCAGCGGGGACAGGGGGCCGTACGAGCAGTACTTC
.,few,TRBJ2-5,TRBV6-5,CASARAEETQYF,TGTGCCAGCGCGCGGGCAGAGGAGACCCAGTACTTC
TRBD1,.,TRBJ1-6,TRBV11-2,CASSLTGESYNSPLHF,TGTGCCAGCAGCCTGACAGGGGAGTCCTATAATTCACCCCTCCACTTT
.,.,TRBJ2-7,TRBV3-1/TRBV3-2,CASSPDLASARTTYEQYF,TGTGCCAGCAGCCCAGACCTAGCTAGCGCCCGTACTACCTACGAGCAGTACTTC
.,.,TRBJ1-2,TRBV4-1,CASSRSDGNGGGYTF,TGCGCCAGCAGCCGATCGGACGGGAACGGAGGTGGCTACACCTTC
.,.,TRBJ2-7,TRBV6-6,CASSYQGAYEQYF,TGTGCCAGCAGTTACCAAGGGGCCTACGAGCAGTACTTC
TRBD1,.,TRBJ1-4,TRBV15,CATSRDRGRGEKLFF,TGTGCCACCAGCAGAGATAGGGGGCGCGGAGAAAAACTGTTTTTT
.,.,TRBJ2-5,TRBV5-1,CASSLGSEETQYF,TGCGCCAGCAGCTTGGGGAGCGAAGAGACCCAGTACTTC
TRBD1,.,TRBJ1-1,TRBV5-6,CASSLVGQSTEAFF,TGTGCCAGCAGCTTGGTGGGACAGAGCACTGAAGCTTTCTTT
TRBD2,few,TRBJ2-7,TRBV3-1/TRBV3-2,CASSQLAGYEQYF,TGTGCCAGCAGCCAATTAGCGGGGTACGAGCAGTACTTC
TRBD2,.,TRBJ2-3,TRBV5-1,CASSLKRGPGDTQYF,TGCGCCAGCAGCTTGAAGCGGGGGCCGGGGGATACGCAGTATTTT
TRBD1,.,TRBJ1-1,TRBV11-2,CASSLVQGWAAEAFF,TGTGCCAGCAGCCTCGTACAGGGGTGGGCTGCTGAAGCTTTCTTT
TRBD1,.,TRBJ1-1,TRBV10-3,CAIRAGGDGWGTEAFF,TGTGCCATCAGGGCAGGGGGAGACGGGTGGGGAACTGAAGCTTTCTTT
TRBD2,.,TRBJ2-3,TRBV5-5,CASSQRTSGGADTQYF,TGTGCCAGCAGCCAAAGGACTAGCGGGGGAGCAGATACGCAGTATTTT
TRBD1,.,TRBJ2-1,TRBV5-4,CASSLDRGNNEQFF,TGTGCCAGCAGCTTGGACAGGGGAAACAATGAGCAGTTCTTC
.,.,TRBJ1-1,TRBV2,CASIPAVMNTEAFF,TGTGCCAGCATCCCGGCGGTTATGAACACTGAAGCTTTCTTT
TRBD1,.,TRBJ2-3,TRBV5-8,CASSTGQGTGTDTQYF,TGTGCCAGCAGCACGGGACAGGGGACGGGCACAGATACGCAGTATTTT
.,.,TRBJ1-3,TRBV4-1,CASSGSRGAAGNTIYF,TGCGCCAGCAGTGGATCTAGGGGCGCGGCTGGAAACACCATATATTTT
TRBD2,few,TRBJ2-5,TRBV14,CASSPRLAGLPYQETQYF,TGTGCCAGCAGCCCCCGACTAGCGGGGTTACCTTACCAAGAGACCCAGTACTTC
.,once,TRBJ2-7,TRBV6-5,CASSHGGIYEQYF,TGTGCCAGCAGTCACGGAGGGATTTACGAGCAGTACTTC
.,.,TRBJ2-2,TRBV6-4,CASSDHSRGAAGELFF,TGTGCCAGCAGTGATCACTCCCGGGGGGCCGCCGGGGAGCTGTTTTTT
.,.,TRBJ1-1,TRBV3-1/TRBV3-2,CASSPNPDAGAFF,TGTGCCAGCAGCCCCAACCCGGACGCGGGAGCTTTCTTT
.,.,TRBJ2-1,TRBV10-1,CASSVGVSYNEQFF,TGCGCCAGCAGTGTAGGGGTATCCTACAATGAGCAGTTCTTC
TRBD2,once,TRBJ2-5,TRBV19,CASSMGDYGETQYF,TGTGCCAGTAGTATGGGGGACTACGGAGAGACCCAGTACTTC
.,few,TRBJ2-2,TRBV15,CATSRGGGGDTGELFF,TGTGCCACCAGCAGAGGGGGCGGCGGGGACACCGGGGAGCTGTTTTTT
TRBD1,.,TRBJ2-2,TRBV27,CASSPPGQVTGELFF,TGTGCCAGCAGTCCCCCGGGACAGGTGACCGGGGAGCTGTTTTTT
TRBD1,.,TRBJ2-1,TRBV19,CASSLWWDRENNEQFF,TGTGCCAGTAGTCTCTGGTGGGACAGGGAGAACAATGAGCAGTTCTTC
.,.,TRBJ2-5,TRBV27,CASSLGRVGETQYF,TGTGCCAGCAGTTTGGGCAGGGTGGGGGAGACCCAGTACTTC
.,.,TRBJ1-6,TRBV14,CASSQGGDRRDSPLHF,TGTGCCAGCAGCCAAGGGGGGGACCGACGGGATTCACCCCTCCACTTT
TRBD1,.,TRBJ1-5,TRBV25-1,CASSDGSRTGGNQPQHF,TGTGCCAGCAGTGACGGGAGTCGGACAGGGGGCAATCAGCCCCAGCATTTT
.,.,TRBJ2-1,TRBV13,CASSLGWGDGTYNEQFF,TGTGCCAGCAGCTTAGGTTGGGGGGACGGTACCTACAATGAGCAGTTCTTC
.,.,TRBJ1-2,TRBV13,CASSLGGAGESYGYTF,TGTGCCAGCAGCTTAGGGGGGGCAGGGGAAAGCTATGGCTACACCTTC
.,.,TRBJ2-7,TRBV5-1,CASSLETASYEQYF,TGCGCCAGCAGCTTGGAGACAGCGTCCTACGAGCAGTACTTC
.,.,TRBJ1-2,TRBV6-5,CASLDPLWLGGYTF,TGTGCCAGCCTAGACCCACTGTGGCTTGGGGGCTACACCTTC
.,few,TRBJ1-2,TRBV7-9,CASSARQNNYGYTF,TGTGCCAGCAGCGCGCGACAGAATAACTATGGCTACACCTTC
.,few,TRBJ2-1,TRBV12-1,CASSLIVGREFNEQFF,TGTGCCAGCAGCTTAATCGTGGGGCGGGAGTTCAATGAGCAGTTCTTC